This T cell receptor beta chain stems from a study of blood T cell repertoires in COVID-19. Per the original data handling: Reference gene primer amplification gave estimated nucleated cell counts. Sequenced by immunoSEQ multiplex PCR; TCRdb stores in-frame clones only, minus some. The D gene and trimming were derived from the DNA, and the V and J assignments and clone size from that table. The table has about 110,000 clones, less than 85% seen once. The ends were cut back, 4 bases at V and 5 bases at J, with 16 bases in the middle. This CDR3 has 14 amino acids. Per germline, CDR1 SGHRS and CDR2 YFSETQ.

Sequencing was performed on peripheral blood. The chain recombines TRBV5-1 with TRBJ2-7; D perhaps matches TRBD1 (6 bases). The source of this sequence is a woman of 80 years or more with acute or convalescent COVID-19. The chain's CDR3 is CASSPGLRGNEQYF. In DNA, the CDR3 is TGCGCCAGCAGCCCCGGACTCAGGGGCAACGAGCAGTACTTC.